The 10 T cell receptor beta chains below were found in one sample sequenced in a study of OX40 agonist ivuxolimab in advanced cancers. Assay: immunoSEQ multiplex PCR; the TCRdb copy retains only in-frame clones and omits some. The sample lists roughly 97,000 clones, about 90% occurring once. The material sequenced was CD4+ or CD8+ T cells sorted from blood, taken in a trial of the OX40 agonist ivuxolimab. These receptor sequences come from an adult with an advanced solid tumor such as melanoma, head and neck, liver or kidney cancer.

The gene calls are TRBV6-6 and TRBJ1-1; no clear D. The germline V gene encodes CDR1 MNHNY and CDR2 SVGAGI (reference sequence). The V and J ends lost 7 bases and 4 bases respectively, with 10 bases between them. The CDR3 is 12 residues long. The CDR3 is CASNPLGTEAFF. The DNA of the CDR3 is TGTGCCAGCAACCCCCTCGGCACTGAAGCTTTCTTT.

The chain joins TRBV5-1 to TRBJ2-1, with a tentative D call TRBD2 (5 bases). The CDR3 length is 15 residues. Trimming left V 5 bases short and J 7 bases short, with 19 bases between. Per the germline V gene, CDR1 is SGHRS and CDR2 is YFSETQ. The CDR3 DNA reads TGCGCCAGCAGACATGACCCGGGCTCGGGGAATGAGCAGTTCTTC. Translated: CASRHDPGSGNEQFF.

This chain joins TRBV6-6 and TRBJ1-5, with 7 bases that match TRBD1. The CDR3 consists of 16 residues. Germline lookup yields CDR1 MNHNY and CDR2 SVGAGI (reference sequence). J lost 4 bases, V lost 5 bases, and 11 bases had no gene match. CDR3 sequence reads: CASSPTLRQGNQPQHF. CDR3 bases: TGTGCCAGCAGTCCTACTCTGCGACAGGGTAATCAGCCCCAGCATTTT.

The genes are TRBV7-3 and TRBJ2-3, with D unresolved. The CDR3 totals 13 residues. The germline CDR1 and CDR2 sequences are SGHTA and FQGTGA. Trimming shortened V by 8 bases and J by 5 bases, and 14 bases separated the two germline ends. The CDR3 region is CASSLSVVDTQYF. CDR3 sequence (DNA): TGTGCCAGCTCCTTAAGCGTCGTAGATACGCAGTATTTT.

V usage is TRBV5-1 and J usage is TRBJ2-1; TRBD2 agrees at 8 bases. Germline V gene data show CDR1 as SGHRS and CDR2 as YFSETQ. V lost 4 bases and J lost 4; bases outside the gene matches: 4. CDR3 length: 14 residues. The CDR3 loop reads CASSILAEYNEQFF. As DNA, the CDR3 is TGCGCCAGCAGCATACTAGCGGAGTACAATGAGCAGTTCTTC.

The chain employs TRBV14 and TRBJ1-1; D gene unclear. The CDR3 extends over 16 amino acids. Germline CDR1 is SGHDN and CDR2 is FVKESK. V lost 0 bases and J 3 bases, leaving 14 bases between the germline ends. The CDR3 sequence is CASSQDYGVWDTEAFF. In nucleotides, the CDR3 is TGTGCCAGCAGCCAAGATTATGGAGTTTGGGACACTGAAGCTTTCTTT.

V usage is TRBV19 and J usage is TRBJ2-5; 8 positions agree with TRBD1. The V gene end was trimmed by 6 bases and the J gene end by 8 bases; junction bases not matched to a gene: 14. This CDR3 region has 15 residues. In germline, CDR1 is LNHDA, CDR2 SQIVND (reference sequence). CDR3 region: CASRDGQGGMGTQYF. CDR3 DNA: TGTGCCAGTAGGGACGGACAGGGAGGCATGGGCACCCAGTACTTC.

The chain joins TRBV27 to TRBJ2-1, with D perhaps matching TRBD1 (6 bases). Trimming left V 7 bases short and J 0 bases short, with 13 bases between. The CDR3 spans 15 residues. Per germline, CDR1 MNHEY and CDR2 SMNVEV (reference sequence). The chain's CDR3 is CASTPQGYSYNEQFF. In DNA, the CDR3 is TGTGCCAGCACCCCACAGGGCTACTCCTACAATGAGCAGTTCTTC.

The chain employs TRBV27 and TRBJ1-1; possible D gene TRBD1, 6 bases. The CDR3 consists of 15 residues. V was clipped by 8 bases and J by 0 bases, with 16 bases between them. Germline CDR1 is MNHEY and CDR2 is SMNVEV (reference sequence). The CDR3 coding sequence is TGTGCCAGCCGCAAGATACAGGGCATGAACACTGAAGCTTTCTTT. It specifies CASRKIQGMNTEAFF.

The chain has TRBV30 and TRBJ1-2, with D hard to call. There are 10 residues in the CDR3. Trimming took off 5 bases at V and 4 bases at J, with 5 bases between the two ends. Germline V lookup: CDR1 GTSNPN, CDR2 SVGIG (reference sequence). The CDR3 region is CAWGTYGYTF. As DNA, the CDR3 is TGTGCCTGGGGAACCTATGGCTACACCTTC.